Sequencing of this TCR beta chain was carried out in a study of shared clonotypes between healthy human individuals (dated by TCRdb to 2019 to 2021). For the wider study: A few men and a couple of women, aged 18 to 49 years, made up the cohort. To estimate repertoire size and how much clonotype sharing occurs between individuals, the study deeply sequenced the blood TCR repertoires of 4 to 6 healthy adults. Each donor's leukapheresis produced roughly between roughly 0.94 and 9.5 billion PBMCs. To increase sequencing depth and limit assay-specific biases, TCR repertoire library preparation and sequencing were carried out by different laboratories using diverse techniques. For each donor, CD4 naive and CD4 memory were each run on three plates, CD8 naive on two plates, and CD8 memory on one plate.

General conclusions and limits of the study: Sharing across four donors was observed for roughly 5.4% of naive CD4, over 3% of naive CD8, around 2.5% of memory CD4, and roughly 0.4% of memory CD8 clonotypes. Pairwise subsampling indicated that sequencing depth was expected to affect the degree of clonotype sharing among donors. The genetic and exposure-history diversity represented was limited by the small number of donors. Higher generation probabilities were observed for clonotypes shared by all four sorted-subset donors than for non-shared clonotypes. Larger estimated clonotype richness was generally found for naive subsets than for memory subsets. Sampling was restricted to blood, and TCR repertoires in tissue are likely to differ from TCR repertoires in blood. Incomplete sequencing was indicated by rarefaction of sorted-subset datasets, despite the large sequencing depth.

The donors were healthy, HIV-negative adults with no recently reported acute infections or vaccinations. Only Caucasian adults living in Nashville, Tennessee, USA were represented among the donors. Magnetic negative selection was used to enrich CD4+ T cells, after which naive cells were positively selected on CD45RA and the negative fraction became the memory subset. Blood was obtained by leukapheresis, after which PBMCs were separated by Ficoll-Histopaque density gradient centrifugation and cryopreserved in liquid nitrogen vapor phase. Analytical flow cytometry was used to check the purity and quantity of every magnetically sorted T cell population. Genomic DNA was isolated from each sorted fraction and quantified by UV absorbance on a Nanodrop 2000c. Looking up the germline V gene yields CDR1 MDHEN and CDR2 SYDVKM. The CDR3, cysteine through phenylalanine, is 15 amino acids long. The read is trimmed to its CDR3 DNA, 45 bases read in frame from base 1. Compared with germline, V lacks 8 bases and J lacks 0 bases; bases without a gene match: 4.

Concerning this clone itself: Its specific antigen is unknown. Within one base of it there is no much larger clone, and no base qualities were kept.

Using the deep immunoSEQ assay, multiplex PCR amplified TCR CDR3 regions from genomic DNA. Extracted genomic DNA from each cell subset was spread evenly across all wells of several immunoSEQ 96-well plates, with each plate serving as a replicate. Each replicate PCR for sorted subsets received about 200 ng genomic DNA, equal to about 30,000 T cell genomes. The purified libraries were quantified using a Qubit 3.0 fluorometer, sized with a Bioanalyzer 2100, and then quantified again using the KAPA Library Quantification kit. Each immunoSEQ 96-well plate was sequenced on its own single-read 150-cycle Illumina NextSeq 550 flow cell. The authors processed their data as follows. Because the immunoSEQ output held only junctional sequences and lacked quality scores, the filtering could not match the filtering applied to full-length reads. Sequences were annotated with PyIR, a Python wrapper for IgBLAST v1.9, and V/J genes and CDR3 were assigned using IMGT germline references. Reads were filtered out if the reads had weak V/J assignments (E-value above 1e-6), no CDR3, stop codons, out-of-frame junctions, or ambiguous translated residues. V3J clonotypes were defined by identical inferred V gene, J gene, and CDR3 amino acid sequence. Percentage overlap between repertoires was computed as shared unique clonotypes divided by the size of the smaller repertoire. RTK rarefaction, the Chao1 estimator, and Recon v2.1 estimates of unobserved clonotypes were used to assess repertoire richness. For all TCRbeta clonotypes obtained by the gDNA method from a handful of donors, generation probabilities were computed with OLGA. Imported from immuneACCESS, the table was reduced by TCRdb to in-frame sequences with V and J called. These copies leave out some clones; in studies compared against another copy, an unresolved V gene accounts for under half, and the cause of the remainder is not known. That table is the source of V, J and clone size, and D and trimming were worked out from the DNA. The sample table holds approximately 2,000,000 clones, of which roughly 92% were seen once. About 0.36% of the sample rests with the top ten.

The TCR originated in a man between 18 and 35 years old in good health. Some clones in this sample may be carry-over from other donors' samples. Sequencing input: naive CD4+ T cells from PBMCs. What the cell subset or site label conveys for this sample: CD45RA+ positively selected. The rearrangement joined TRBV28 to TRBJ2-2; 9 nucleotides in the junction match TRBD1. The nucleotide sequence is TGTGCCAGCTCTAGGACAGGGGCGAACACCGGGGAGCTGTTTTTT. Its protein is CASSRTGANTGELFF. Joined to the reference TRBV28 and TRBJ2-2 proteins, this CDR3 gives the full variable domain: DVKVTQSSRYLVKRTGEKVFLECVQDMDHENMFWYRQDPGLGLRLIYFSYDVKMKEKGDIPEGYSVSREKKERFSLILESASTNQTSMYLCASSRTGANTGELFFGEGSRLTVL.